This TCR beta chain derives from a study of CD8 T cells in ankylosing spondylitis. Whole-study findings and limits: Made up of eight highly homologous variants, a TCR beta motif appeared characteristic of ankylosing spondylitis blood.

Germline values: CDR1 SGHRS, CDR2 YFSETQ. The CDR3 is made up of 14 amino acids. Trimming pared 4 bases from V and 2 bases from J, leaving 9 bases between. One entry per CDR3 protein results from TCRdb running MiXCR on the 5' RACE reads. The data show about 280,000 distinct CDR3 sequences, around 18% seen once. A note on this clonotype: No antigen is known for it.

The rearrangement links TRBV5-1 to TRBJ2-2; D uncertain. The sequence came from a male donor with ankylosing spondylitis or in good health (not recorded which). Sequencing was performed on blood, either unsorted or a sorted T cell fraction (not recorded which). Here the CDR3 DNA reads TGCGCCAGCAGCCGGGTCCAAAACACCGGGGAGCTGTTTTTT. This encodes CASSRVQNTGELFF.